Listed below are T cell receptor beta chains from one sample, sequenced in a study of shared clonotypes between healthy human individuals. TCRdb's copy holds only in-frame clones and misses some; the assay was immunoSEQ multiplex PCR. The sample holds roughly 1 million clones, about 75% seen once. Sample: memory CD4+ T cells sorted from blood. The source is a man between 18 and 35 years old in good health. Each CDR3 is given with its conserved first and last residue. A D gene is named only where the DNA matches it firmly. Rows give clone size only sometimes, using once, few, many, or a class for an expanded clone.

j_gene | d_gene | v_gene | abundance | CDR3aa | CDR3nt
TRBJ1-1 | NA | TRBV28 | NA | CASSLPADALNTEAFF | TGTGCCAGCAGTTTACCCGCGGACGCCCTGAACACTGAAGCTTTCTTT
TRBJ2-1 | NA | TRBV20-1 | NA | CSAAKMGEFF | TGCAGTGCTGCTAAGATGGGCGAGTTCTTC
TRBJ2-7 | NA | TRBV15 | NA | CATKAAGTSYEQYF | TGTGCCACCAAAGCGGCCGGAACCTCCTACGAGCAGTACTTC
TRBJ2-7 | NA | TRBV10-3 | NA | CAISGGTYEQYF | TGTGCCATCAGTGGAGGGACTTACGAGCAGTACTTC
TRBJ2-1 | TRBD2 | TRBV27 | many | CASRGLDSALHEQFF | TGTGCCAGCAGAGGACTAGATTCGGCCCTCCATGAGCAGTTCTTC
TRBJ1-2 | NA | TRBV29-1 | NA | CSVDGQNVGYTF | TGCAGCGTTGATGGACAGAATGTCGGCTACACCTTC
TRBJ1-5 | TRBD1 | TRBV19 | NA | CASSKTGGGYQPQHF | TGTGCCAGTAGCAAGACAGGGGGCGGGTATCAGCCCCAGCATTTT
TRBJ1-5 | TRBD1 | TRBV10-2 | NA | CASSGQGRQPQHF | TGCGCCAGCAGCGGACAGGGAAGGCAGCCCCAGCATTTT
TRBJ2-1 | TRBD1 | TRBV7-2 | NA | CASSLKGTGIYNEQFF | TGTGCCAGCAGCTTAAAGGGGACAGGGATATACAATGAGCAGTTCTTC
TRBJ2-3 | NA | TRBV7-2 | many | CASRYRTVADTQYF | TGTGCCAGCAGATACCGGACCGTTGCAGATACGCAGTATTTT
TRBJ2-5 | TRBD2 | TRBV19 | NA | CASSIPGLAGETQYF | TGTGCCAGTAGTATACCGGGACTAGCGGGAGAGACCCAGTACTTC
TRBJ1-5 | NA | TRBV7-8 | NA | CASSRLDLGQPQHF | TGTGCCAGCAGCCGCTTAGATTTGGGTCAGCCCCAGCATTTT
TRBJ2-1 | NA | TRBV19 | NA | CASSIGVGEHEQFF | TGTGCCAGTAGTATAGGGGTAGGGGAACATGAGCAGTTCTTC
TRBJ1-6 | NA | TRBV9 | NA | CASSARQGQDNSPLHF | TGTGCCAGCAGCGCTCGGCAGGGGCAGGATAATTCACCCCTCCACTTT
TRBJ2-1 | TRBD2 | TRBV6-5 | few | CASRNPRRGGGEQFF | TGTGCCAGCCGAAACCCTCGCCGGGGGGGCGGTGAGCAGTTCTTC
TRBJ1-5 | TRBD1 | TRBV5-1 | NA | CASSLQGTGQPQHF | TGCGCCAGCAGCCTACAGGGGACGGGACAGCCCCAGCATTTT
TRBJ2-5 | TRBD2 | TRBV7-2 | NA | CASSLATAGGKETQYF | TGTGCCAGCAGCTTAGCTACAGCGGGAGGGAAGGAGACCCAGTACTTC
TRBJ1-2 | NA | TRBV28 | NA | CASSLTAVNYGYTF | TGTGCCAGCAGTTTGACGGCCGTTAACTATGGCTACACCTTC
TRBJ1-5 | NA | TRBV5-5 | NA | CASSRNVGLQPQHF | TGTGCCAGCAGCCGGAATGTGGGTTTGCAGCCCCAGCATTTT
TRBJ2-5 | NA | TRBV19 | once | CASSVSQETQYF | TGTGCCAGTAGTGTGTCTCAAGAGACCCAGTACTTC
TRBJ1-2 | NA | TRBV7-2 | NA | CASSPSRGRGYGYTF | TGTGCCAGCAGCCCCTCGAGGGGCCGGGGCTATGGCTACACCTTC
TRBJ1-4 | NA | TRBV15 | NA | CATSSSRFGKLFF | TGTGCCACCAGCAGTTCAAGGTTCGGAAAACTGTTTTTT
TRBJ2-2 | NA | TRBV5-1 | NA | CASSPDSIPSGELFF | TGCGCCAGCAGCCCCGACAGCATCCCCTCCGGGGAGCTGTTTTTT
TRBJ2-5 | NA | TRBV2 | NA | CASRGTQETQYF | TGTGCCAGCAGGGGGACCCAAGAGACCCAGTACTTC